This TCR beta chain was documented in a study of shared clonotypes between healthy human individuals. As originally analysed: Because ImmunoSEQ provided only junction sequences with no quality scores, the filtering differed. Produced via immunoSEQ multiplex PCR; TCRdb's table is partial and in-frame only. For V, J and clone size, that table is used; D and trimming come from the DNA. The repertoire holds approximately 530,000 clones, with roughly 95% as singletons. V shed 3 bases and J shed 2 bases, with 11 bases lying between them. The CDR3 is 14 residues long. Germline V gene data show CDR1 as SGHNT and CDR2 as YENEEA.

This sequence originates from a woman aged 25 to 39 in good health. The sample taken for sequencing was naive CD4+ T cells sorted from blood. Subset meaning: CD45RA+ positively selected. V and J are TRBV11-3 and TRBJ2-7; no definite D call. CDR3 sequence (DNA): TGTGCCAGCAGCTTTCATTCTCTTACCTACGAGCAGTACTTC. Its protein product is CASSFHSLTYEQYF.